This T cell receptor beta chain was sequenced for a study of beta chain features in type 1 diabetes. The investigators reverse transcribed all of the isolated RNA, so they sequenced expressed TCRB transcripts. Libraries were prepared by immunoSEQ multiplex PCR; TCRdb keeps only in-frame clonotypes and omits some of them. The data show 300,000 or so clones, less than 9.5% seen once. This clone was seen only a few times. Its antigen is still unknown. Every donor had blood drawn once into heparin, about 116 mL on average. Naive, central memory, regulatory and stem cell-like memory cells within the CD4+ compartment were sorted using CD45RO/CCR7/CD25/CD127/CD95/CD27. V lost 4 bases and J lost 0, with 12 bases in between. The CDR3 length is 15 residues. CDR1 is SGHRS and CDR2 is YFSETQ in the germline V gene. The study's findings and limits: Type 1 diabetes patients had TCRB CDR3s that were shorter (moderately but significantly so) in all four CD4+ subsets.

The source is a woman aged 18-29 years in good health. V gene TRBV5-1 combines with J gene TRBJ2-3; no clear D. What was sequenced was central memory CD4+ T cells from blood. The CDR3 coding sequence is TGCGCCAGCAGCACCCGACCTGCTAGCACAGATACGCAGTATTTT. The encoded protein is CASSTRPASTDTQYF.